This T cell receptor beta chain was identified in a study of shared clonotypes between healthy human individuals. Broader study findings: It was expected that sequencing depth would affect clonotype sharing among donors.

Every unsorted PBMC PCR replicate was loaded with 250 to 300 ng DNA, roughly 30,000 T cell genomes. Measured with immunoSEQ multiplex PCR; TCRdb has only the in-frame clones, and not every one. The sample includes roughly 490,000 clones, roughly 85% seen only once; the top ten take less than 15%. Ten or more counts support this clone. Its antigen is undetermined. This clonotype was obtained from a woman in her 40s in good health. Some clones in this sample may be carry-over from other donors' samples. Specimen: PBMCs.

CDR3 residues: CASSPVAGVETQYF. CDR3 bases: TGTGCCAGCAGCCCAGTAGCGGGAGTAGAGACCCAGTACTTC. The J gene is TRBJ2-5, the V gene TRBV7-3; 9 bases match TRBD2. CDR3 length: 14 residues. V lost 5 bases and J lost 4; bases outside the gene matches: 5. Germline loops: CDR1 SGHTA, CDR2 FQGTGA.